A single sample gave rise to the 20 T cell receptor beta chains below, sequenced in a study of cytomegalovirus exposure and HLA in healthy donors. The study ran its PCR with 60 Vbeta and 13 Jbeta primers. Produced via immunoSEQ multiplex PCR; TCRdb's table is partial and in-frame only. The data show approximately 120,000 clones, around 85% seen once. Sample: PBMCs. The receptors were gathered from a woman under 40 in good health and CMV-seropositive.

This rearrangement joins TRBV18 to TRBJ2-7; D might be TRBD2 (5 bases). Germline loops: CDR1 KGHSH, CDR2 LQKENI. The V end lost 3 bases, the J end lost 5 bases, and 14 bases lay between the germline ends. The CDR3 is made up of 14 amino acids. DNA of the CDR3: TGTGCCAGCTCACCCGACTCCCCGGAGGACGAGCAGTACTTC. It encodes CASSPDSPEDEQYF. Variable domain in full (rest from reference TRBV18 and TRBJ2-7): NAGVMQNPRHLVRRRGQEARLRCSPMKGHSHVYWYRQLPEEGLKFMVYLQKENIIDESGMPKERFSAEFPKEGPSILRIQQVVRGDSAAYFCASSPDSPEDEQYFGPGTRLTVT.

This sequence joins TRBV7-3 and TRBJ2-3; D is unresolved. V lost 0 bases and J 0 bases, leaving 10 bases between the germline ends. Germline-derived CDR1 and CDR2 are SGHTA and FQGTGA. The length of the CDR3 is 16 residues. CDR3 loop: CASSLTRAISTDTQYF. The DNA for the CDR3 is TGTGCCAGCAGCTTAACGAGAGCGATTAGCACAGATACGCAGTATTTT.

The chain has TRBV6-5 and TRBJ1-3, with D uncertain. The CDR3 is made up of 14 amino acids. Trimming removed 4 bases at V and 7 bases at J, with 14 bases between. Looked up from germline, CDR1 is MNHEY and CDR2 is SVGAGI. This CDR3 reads CASSSREEWNTIYF. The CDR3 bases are TGTGCCAGCAGTTCCCGGGAAGAGTGGAACACCATATATTTT.

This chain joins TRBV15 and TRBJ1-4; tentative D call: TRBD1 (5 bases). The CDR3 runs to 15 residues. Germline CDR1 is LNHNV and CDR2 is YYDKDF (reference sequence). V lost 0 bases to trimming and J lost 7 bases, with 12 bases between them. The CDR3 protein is CATSRDLGGIEKLFF. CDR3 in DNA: TGTGCCACCAGCAGAGATCTGGGGGGTATTGAAAAACTGTTTTTT. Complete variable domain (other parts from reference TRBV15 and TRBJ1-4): DAMVIQNPRYQVTQFGKPVTLSCSQTLNHNVMYWYQQKSSQAPKLLFHYYDKDFNNEADTPDNFQSRRPNTSFCFLDIRSPGLGDTAMYLCATSRDLGGIEKLFFGSGTQLSVL.

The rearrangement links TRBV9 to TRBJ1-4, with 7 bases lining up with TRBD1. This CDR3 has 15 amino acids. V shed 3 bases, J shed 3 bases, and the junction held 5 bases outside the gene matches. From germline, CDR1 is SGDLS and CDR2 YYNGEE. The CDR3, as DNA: TGTGCCAGCAGCGGCCGGGACAGACCTAATGAAAAACTGTTTTTT. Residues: CASSGRDRPNEKLFF.

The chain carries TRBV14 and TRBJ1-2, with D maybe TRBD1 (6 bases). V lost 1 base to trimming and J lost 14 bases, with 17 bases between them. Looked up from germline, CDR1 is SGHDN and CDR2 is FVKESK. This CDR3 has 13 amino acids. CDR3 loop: CASSQVAGVGETF. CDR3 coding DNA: TGTGCCAGCAGCCAAGTGGCAGGGGTGGGGGAAACCTTC.

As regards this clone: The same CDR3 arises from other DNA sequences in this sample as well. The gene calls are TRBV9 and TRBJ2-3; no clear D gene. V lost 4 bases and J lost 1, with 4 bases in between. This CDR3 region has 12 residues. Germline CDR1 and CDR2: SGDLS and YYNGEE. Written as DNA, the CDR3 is TGTGCCAGCAGCCCAGGCACAGATACGCAGTATTTT. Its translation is CASSPGTDTQYF.

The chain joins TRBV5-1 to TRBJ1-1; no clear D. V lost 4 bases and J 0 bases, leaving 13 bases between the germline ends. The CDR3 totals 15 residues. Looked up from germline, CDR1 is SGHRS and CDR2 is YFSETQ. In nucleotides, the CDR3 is TGCGCCAGCAGCCCGGGAGGCCGTCTGAACACTGAAGCTTTCTTT. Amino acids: CASSPGGRLNTEAFF.

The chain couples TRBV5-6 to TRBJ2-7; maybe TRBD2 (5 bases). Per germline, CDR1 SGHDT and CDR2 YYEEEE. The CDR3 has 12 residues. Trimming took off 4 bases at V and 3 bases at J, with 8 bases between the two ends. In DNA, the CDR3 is TGTGCCAGCAGCCTGAGGGACTACGAGCAGTACTTC. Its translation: CASSLRDYEQYF. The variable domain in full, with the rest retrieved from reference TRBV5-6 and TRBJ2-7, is DAGVTQSPTHLIKTRGQQVTLRCSPKSGHDTVSWYQQALGQGPQFIFQYYEEEERQRGNFPDRFSGHQFPNYSSELNVNALLLGDSALYLCASSLRDYEQYFGPGTRLTVT.

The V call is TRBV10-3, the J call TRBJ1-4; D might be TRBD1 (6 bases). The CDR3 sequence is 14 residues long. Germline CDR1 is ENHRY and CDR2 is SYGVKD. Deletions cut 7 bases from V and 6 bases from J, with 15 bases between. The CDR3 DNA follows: TGTGCCATCAAAGCGGGGGCCGTTGATGAAAAACTGTTTTTT. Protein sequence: CAIKAGAVDEKLFF.

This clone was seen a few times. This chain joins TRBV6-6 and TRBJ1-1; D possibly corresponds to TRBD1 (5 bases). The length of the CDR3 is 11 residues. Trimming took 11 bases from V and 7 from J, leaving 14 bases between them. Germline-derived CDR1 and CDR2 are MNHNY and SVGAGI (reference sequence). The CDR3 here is CAAHWGGEAFF. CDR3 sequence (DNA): TGTGCCGCACACTGGGGGGGTGAAGCTTTCTTT.

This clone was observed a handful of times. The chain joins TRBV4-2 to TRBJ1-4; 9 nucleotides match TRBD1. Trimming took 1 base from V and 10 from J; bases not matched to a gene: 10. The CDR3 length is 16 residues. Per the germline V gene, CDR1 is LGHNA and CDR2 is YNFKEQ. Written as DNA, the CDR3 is TGTGCCAGCAGCCAAGCCCCCGGGACAGGGAGTGGAAAACTGTTTTTT. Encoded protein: CASSQAPGTGSGKLFF.

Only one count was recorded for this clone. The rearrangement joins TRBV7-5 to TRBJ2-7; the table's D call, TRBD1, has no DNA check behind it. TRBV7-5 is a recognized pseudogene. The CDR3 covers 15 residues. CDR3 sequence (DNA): TGTGCCAGAAGCTCCCAAGGGGGAGACTCCTACGAGCAGTACTTC. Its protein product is CARSSQGGDSYEQYF.

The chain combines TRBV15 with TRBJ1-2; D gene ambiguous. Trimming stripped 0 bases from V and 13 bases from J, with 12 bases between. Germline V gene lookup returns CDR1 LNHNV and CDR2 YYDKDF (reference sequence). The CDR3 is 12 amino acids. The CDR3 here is CATSRDRRDPTF. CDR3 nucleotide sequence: TGTGCCACCAGCAGAGATCGGAGGGATCCCACCTTC.

The CDR3 DNA is TGTGCCAGCAGCCGCCAAATGGGACAGGGCAATGAGCAGTTCTTC. Its translation: CASSRQMGQGNEQFF. This chain uses TRBV27 with TRBJ2-1; 9 bases map to TRBD1. Germline trimming cut 6 bases from V and 6 bases from J; bases unmatched to any gene: 9. The CDR3 loop spans 15 amino acids. Germline assignment: CDR1 MNHEY and CDR2 SMNVEV (reference sequence).

This chain's CDR3 is CAISERVGGQETQYF. The CDR3 coding sequence is TGTGCCATCAGTGAGAGGGTGGGAGGGCAAGAGACCCAGTACTTC. This chain links TRBV10-3 with TRBJ2-5; the match to TRBD2 covers 7 bases. The germline V gene has CDR1 ENHRY and CDR2 SYGVKD. The CDR3 is 15 amino acids. V shed 2 bases, J shed 2 bases, and the junction held 5 bases outside the gene matches.

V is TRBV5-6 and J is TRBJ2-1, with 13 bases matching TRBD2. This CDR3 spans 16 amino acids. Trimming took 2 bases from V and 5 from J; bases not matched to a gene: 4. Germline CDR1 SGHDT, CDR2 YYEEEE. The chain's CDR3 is CASSLSTSGRNNEQFF. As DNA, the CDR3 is TGTGCCAGCAGCTTATCGACTAGCGGGAGGAACAATGAGCAGTTCTTC.

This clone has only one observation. For the CDR3, the DNA is TGTGCCAGCAGTGAAAATGGGCGAGATGGCTACACCTTC. Translation gives CASSENGRDGYTF. The genes are TRBV6-1 and TRBJ1-2; no firm D call. Trimming removed 2 bases from V and 6 bases from J, with 10 bases in between. The CDR3 runs to 13 residues. From germline, CDR1 is MNHNS and CDR2 SASEGT.

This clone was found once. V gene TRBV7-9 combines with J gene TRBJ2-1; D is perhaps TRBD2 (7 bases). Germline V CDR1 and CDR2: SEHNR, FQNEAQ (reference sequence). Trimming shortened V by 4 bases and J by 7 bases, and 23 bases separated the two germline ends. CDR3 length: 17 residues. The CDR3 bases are TGTGCCAGCAGCTCCTCCCATGGGCAGCGGGACATGAATGAGCAGTTCTTC. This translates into CASSSSHGQRDMNEQFF.

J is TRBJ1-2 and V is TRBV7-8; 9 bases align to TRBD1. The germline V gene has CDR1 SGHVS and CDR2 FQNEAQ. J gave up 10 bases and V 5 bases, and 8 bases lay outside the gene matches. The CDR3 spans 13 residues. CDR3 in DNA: TGTGCCAGCAGCCCCACGACAGGGGGTTACTACACCTTC. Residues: CASSPTTGGYYTF.